Below, 11 T cell receptor beta chains from the same sample are listed, as sequenced in a study of blood T cell repertoires in COVID-19. TCRdb's table, derived via immunoSEQ multiplex PCR, lists solely in-frame clones and lacks some. This sample has 150,000 to 200,000 clones, with around 79% found just once. Input material: PBMCs or T cells enriched from blood (not recorded which). Source of these receptors: a man in his fifties or sixties who had recovered from COVID-19.

The V call is TRBV28, the J call TRBJ1-6; D is undetermined. Between the trimmed V and J ends, which lost 7 bases and 7 bases, there was a span of 8 bases. This CDR3 has 12 amino acids. In germline, CDR1 is MDHEN, CDR2 SYDVKM. CDR3 bases: TGTGCCAGCAATTACGGGAATTCACCCCTCCACTTT. Translating gives CASNYGNSPLHF.

The chain joins TRBV30 to TRBJ1-2, with unresolved D. Germline assignment: CDR1 GTSNPN and CDR2 SVGIG (reference sequence). Trimming removed 4 bases at V and 0 bases at J, with 9 bases between. The CDR3 runs to 13 residues. This CDR3 reads CAWTAIANYGYTF. CDR3 in DNA: TGTGCCTGGACAGCGATAGCTAACTATGGCTACACCTTC. Full variable domain (outside the CDR3, taken from reference TRBV30 and TRBJ1-2): SQTIHQWPATLVQPVGSPLSLECTVEGTSNPNLYWYRQAAGRGLQLLFYSVGIGQISSEVPQNLSASRPQDRQFILSSKKLLLSDSGFYLCAWTAIANYGYTFGSGTRLTVV.

V gene TRBV3-1 (or the pseudogene TRBV3-2) combines with J gene TRBJ2-7, with 8 bases that match TRBD2. Looked up from germline, CDR1 is LGHDT and CDR2 is YNNKEL (reference sequence). J lost 3 bases, V lost 5 bases, and 6 bases had no gene match. This CDR3 has 14 amino acids. CDR3 in amino acids: CASSTPGLGYEQYF. For the CDR3, the DNA is TGTGCCAGCAGCACACCGGGACTAGGCTACGAGCAGTACTTC.

The chain recombines TRBV7-9 with TRBJ2-7; 7 nucleotides line up with TRBD2. Germline values: CDR1 SEHNR, CDR2 FQNEAQ (reference sequence). Trimming at V came to 2 bases and at J to 6 bases, leaving 4 bases not matched to a gene. The length of the CDR3 is 13 residues. CDR3 DNA: TGTGCCAGCAGCTTAACTTGGGGGGGCGAGCAGTACTTC. This codes for CASSLTWGGEQYF.

This CDR3 is CASSPMTPAGGQQETQYF. The CDR3 bases are TGTGCCAGCTCACCAATGACCCCAGCGGGAGGTCAACAAGAGACCCAGTACTTC. V is TRBV18 and J is TRBJ2-5; the match to TRBD2 covers 9 bases. The CDR3 is made up of 18 amino acids. Germline V gene lookup returns CDR1 KGHSH and CDR2 LQKENI. V lost 2 bases to trimming and J lost 2 bases; unmatched junction nucleotides: 12.

The CDR3 region is CASRTDYGELFF. CDR3 bases: TGTGCCAGCAGAACGGACTACGGGGAGCTGTTTTTT. This rearrangement joins TRBV2 to TRBJ2-2; tentatively, D is TRBD2 (6 bases). Germline V gives CDR1 SNHLY, CDR2 FYNNEI. The germline V and J ends were trimmed by 6 bases and 7 bases, with 9 bases remaining between them. There are 12 residues in the CDR3.

This chain links TRBV7-9 with TRBJ2-2; TRBD1 is a possible D gene (6 bases). This CDR3 has 19 residues. Germline CDR1 is SEHNR and CDR2 is FQNEAQ (reference sequence). The germline V and J ends were trimmed by 6 bases and 2 bases, with 25 bases remaining between them. The CDR3 loop reads CASRARPPTGTTNTGELFF. The CDR3 coding sequence is TGTGCCAGCAGAGCTAGACCTCCAACCGGGACAACCAACACCGGGGAGCTGTTTTTT.

This chain links TRBV19 with TRBJ2-3; possibly TRBD1 for D (5 bases). V was shortened by 3 bases and J by 4 bases, with 8 bases between the two germline ends. The CDR3 has 13 amino acids. From germline, CDR1 is LNHDA and CDR2 SQIVND (reference sequence). CDR3 region: CASSMGQSDTQYF. CDR3 sequence (DNA): TGTGCCAGTAGTATGGGGCAGTCAGATACGCAGTATTTT.

This clone showed up just once. This chain links TRBV18 with TRBJ2-7; maybe TRBD2 (5 bases). V lost 2 bases and J 4 bases, leaving 6 bases between the germline ends. This CDR3 is built from 12 residues. CDR1 is KGHSH, CDR2 LQKENI, per germline. The CDR3 DNA is TGTGCCAGCTCACCAGAGGGATACGAGCAGTACTTC. Its protein is CASSPEGYEQYF.

The genes are TRBV19 and TRBJ2-1; D not certain. Deletions cut 2 bases from V and 10 bases from J, with 9 bases between. CDR3 length: 12 amino acids. Germline CDR1 and CDR2: LNHDA and SQIVND (reference sequence). For the CDR3, the DNA is TGTGCCAGTAGTATATATCCGTTGGAGCAGTTCTTC. Its protein product is CASSIYPLEQFF.

This chain joins TRBV6-5 and TRBJ1-2; D remains unclear. Germline CDR1 and CDR2: MNHEY and SVGAGI. The germline V and J ends were trimmed by 0 bases and 3 bases, with 14 bases remaining between them. The CDR3 loop spans 16 amino acids. CDR3 amino acids: CASSYSDSTKDYGYTF. The CDR3 DNA reads TGTGCCAGCAGTTACTCGGACTCGACCAAAGACTATGGCTACACCTTC.